A single T cell receptor (beta chain) is shown here with its context. The antigen is undetermined. TCRdb called the 5' RACE reads again in MiXCR, with one record for every CDR3 protein. The sample lists tens of thousands of distinct CDR3 sequences, roughly 6.8% occurring once. The germline CDR1 and CDR2 sequences are SGHKS and YYEKEE (reference sequence). The V gene lost 4 bases and the J gene lost 0 bases, with 20 bases spanning the gap. The CDR3 is made up of 18 amino acids. This sample stems from a study of early T cells in non-severe SARS-CoV-2 infection. Study results and caveats: Matching results from VDJdb favored anti-spike CD8 responses, leaving private and CD4 specificities undetected.

The sample was whole blood. The clonotype originates from an adult who was a healthcare worker with PCR-confirmed SARS-CoV-2 infection or an uninfected control (not recorded which). V usage is TRBV5-5 and J usage is TRBJ1-5; tentatively, D is TRBD1 (5 bases). The CDR3: CASSLEGRLDLSNQPQHF. The CDR3 nucleotides are TGTGCCAGCAGCCTGGAGGGGCGGTTAGACCTTAGCAATCAGCCCCAGCATTTT.